Presented here are 16 T cell receptor beta chains from one specimen sequenced in a study of blood T cell repertoires in COVID-19. The repertoire was sequenced with immunoSEQ multiplex PCR; TCRdb's copy has only in-frame clones and lacks some. The repertoire has tens of thousands of clones, roughly 80% of them found once; the top ten carry 28%. The specimen sequenced was peripheral blood. The source of these receptors is a human donor in a cohort sampled during active COVID-19.

CDR3 DNA: TGTGCCAGCCCCTCGGGGAATGAGCAGTTCTTC. Translating it yields CASPSGNEQFF. This chain joins TRBV19 and TRBJ2-1, with a weak D call TRBD2 (5 bases). Germline-derived CDR1 and CDR2 are LNHDA and SQIVND (reference sequence). This CDR3 is 11 amino acids long. Deletions cut 9 bases from V and 7 bases from J, with 10 bases between. Full variable domain (rest looked up from reference TRBV19 and TRBJ2-1): DGGITQSPKYLFRKEGQNVTLSCEQNLNHDAMYWYRQDPGQGLRLIYYSQIVNDFQKGDIAEGYSVSREKKESFPLTVTSAQKNPTAFYLCASPSGNEQFFGPGTRLTVL.

V and J are TRBV15 and TRBJ1-1; no clear D gene. Trimming took off 2 bases at V and 3 bases at J, with 22 bases between the two ends. The germline V gene has CDR1 LNHNV and CDR2 YYDKDF (reference sequence). The CDR3 is 18 residues long. For the CDR3, the DNA is TGTGCCACCAGCAGAACCCCCGGGATCGTCAGGAGGGACACTGAAGCTTTCTTT. Protein sequence: CATSRTPGIVRRDTEAFF. Complete variable domain (other parts from reference TRBV15 and TRBJ1-1): DAMVIQNPRYQVTQFGKPVTLSCSQTLNHNVMYWYQQKSSQAPKLLFHYYDKDFNNEADTPDNFQSRRPNTSFCFLDIRSPGLGDTAMYLCATSRTPGIVRRDTEAFFGQGTRLTVV.

This chain connects TRBV4-3 to TRBJ2-5; no definite D call. The V end was cut by 0 bases, the J end by 1 base, with 6 bases between. The CDR3 length is 14 residues. Germline CDR1 is LGHNA and CDR2 is YSLEER. As DNA, the CDR3 is TGCGCCAGCAGCCAAGATGGCAGCCAAGAGACCCAGTACTTC. Protein: CASSQDGSQETQYF.

V gene TRBV6-2 or TRBV6-3 combines with J gene TRBJ1-6; a weak D match, TRBD1 (6 bases). From germline, CDR1 is MNHEY and CDR2 SVGEGT. V was pared by 4 bases and J by 11 bases, with 12 bases between. The CDR3 covers 13 residues. CDR3 bases: TGTGCCAGCAGTTTAGGGGGAAGAACACCCCTCCACTTT. This codes for CASSLGGRTPLHF.

This chain uses TRBV4-1 with TRBJ1-1; D might be TRBD1 (6 bases). V was cut by 2 bases and J by 7 bases, with 17 bases left in between. From germline, CDR1 is MGHRA and CDR2 YSYEKL. This CDR3 contains 15 residues. CDR3 amino acids: CASSQPDRPRDEAFF. The CDR3 nucleotides are TGCGCCAGCAGCCAACCTGACAGGCCCAGGGATGAAGCTTTCTTT.

The gene calls are TRBV28 and TRBJ2-1, with D maybe TRBD1 (6 bases). CDR1 MDHEN and CDR2 SYDVKM come from the germline V gene. V dropped 6 bases and J dropped 8 bases, with 14 bases sitting between them. This CDR3 is 13 amino acids long. The CDR3 DNA follows: TGTGCCAGCAGGTATTTACAGGGTCATGAGCAGTTCTTC. Amino acids: CASRYLQGHEQFF.

V is TRBV4-3 and J is TRBJ1-2; TRBD1 is a possible D gene (6 bases). The CDR3 has 14 residues. Trimming took 0 bases from V and 4 from J, leaving 9 bases between them. Looked up from germline, CDR1 is LGHNA and CDR2 is YSLEER. The CDR3 bases are TGCGCCAGCAGCCAAGACAGGGGTTCCTATGGCTACACCTTC. This sequence encodes CASSQDRGSYGYTF.

The chain links TRBV19 to TRBJ2-3; 8 bases line up with TRBD2. The CDR3 loop spans 14 amino acids. Germline V gene lookup returns CDR1 LNHDA and CDR2 SQIVND (reference sequence). Losses at the gene ends were 5 bases for V and 6 bases for J; bases not matched to a gene: 7. The CDR3 sequence is CASSPRGALDTQYF. CDR3 coding DNA: TGTGCCAGTAGTCCGCGGGGGGCCCTGGATACGCAGTATTTT.

This clone was seen more than once but under ten times. The chain combines TRBV5-6 with TRBJ1-3, with no clear D. Germline loops: CDR1 SGHDT, CDR2 YYEEEE. The CDR3 loop spans 16 amino acids. Trimming cost V 0 bases and J 1 base, with 11 bases left between them. CDR3 in DNA: TGTGCCAGCAGCTTGGTGGCAGGCCAGTCTGGAAACACCATATATTTT. This sequence encodes CASSLVAGQSGNTIYF.

The J gene is TRBJ1-3, the V gene TRBV11-3; D not certain. CDR3 length: 14 residues. CDR1 SGHNT and CDR2 YENEEA come from the germline V gene. Trimming removed 5 bases at V and 0 bases at J, with 8 bases between. CDR3 residues: CASSPHSSGNTIYF. In DNA, the CDR3 is TGTGCCAGCAGCCCACACAGCTCTGGAAACACCATATATTTT.

The gene calls are TRBV28 and TRBJ1-5; TRBD1 aligns across 12 bases. Germline V CDR1 and CDR2: MDHEN, SYDVKM. V was pared by 3 bases and J by 7 bases, with 7 bases of the junction left unmatched. CDR3 length: 16 residues. CDR3 bases: TGTGCCAGCAGTTTTCAGGGACAGGGGGCGACACAGCCCCAGCATTTT. Protein: CASSFQGQGATQPQHF.

V usage is TRBV9 and J usage is TRBJ2-3, with D perhaps TRBD2 (5 bases). Trimming took off 4 bases at V and 7 bases at J, with 13 bases between the two ends. Germline V gene lookup returns CDR1 SGDLS and CDR2 YYNGEE. The CDR3 is made up of 13 amino acids. The CDR3, as DNA: TGTGCCAGCAGCCCGAGCGGTGGGAATACGCAGTATTTT. Translated, it gives CASSPSGGNTQYF.

J is TRBJ1-6 and V is TRBV9; 11 bases map to TRBD1. The CDR3 has 15 residues. CDR1 is SGDLS and CDR2 is YYNGEE in the germline V gene. J gave up 7 bases and V 4 bases, and 4 bases lay outside the gene matches. The DNA for the CDR3 is TGTGCCAGCAGCCCAAGGACAGGGGGCAATTCACCCCTCCACTTT. Amino acids: CASSPRTGGNSPLHF. Full variable domain (rest looked up from reference TRBV9 and TRBJ1-6): DSGVTQTPKHLITATGQRVTLRCSPRSGDLSVYWYQQSLDQGLQFLIQYYNGEERAKGNILERFSAQQFPDLHSELNLSSLELGDSALYFCASSPRTGGNSPLHFGNGTRLTVT.

This chain links TRBV27 with TRBJ2-1; D is perhaps TRBD2 (6 bases). V was pared by 2 bases and J by 0 bases, with 8 bases between. CDR1 is MNHEY and CDR2 is SMNVEV in the germline V gene (reference sequence). The CDR3 extends over 15 amino acids. The CDR3 DNA sequence: TGTGCCAGCAGTTTAGGAGGGAGCTCCTACAATGAGCAGTTCTTC. It yields the protein CASSLGGSSYNEQFF.

This chain uses TRBV9 with TRBJ2-5; 12 bases are a match to TRBD2. CDR3 size: 16 residues. In germline, CDR1 is SGDLS, CDR2 YYNGEE. The V segment lost 2 bases and the J segment 4 bases; nucleotides outside the gene matches: 6. Here the CDR3 DNA reads TGTGCCAGCAGCGTTGCTAGCGGGGGGGCAGCAGAGACCCAGTACTTC. This codes for CASSVASGGAAETQYF.

This chain uses TRBV20-1 with TRBJ2-5; 10 bases are shared with TRBD2. This CDR3 is built from 16 residues. The V gene end was trimmed by 3 bases and the J gene end by 4 bases; junction bases not matched to a gene: 11. Germline CDR1 reads DFQATT; CDR2 reads SNEGSKA (reference sequence). CDR3 residues: CSASRGVAGGLETQYF. CDR3 DNA: TGCAGTGCTAGTAGGGGTGTAGCGGGGGGTCTAGAGACCCAGTACTTC.